The 6 T cell receptor beta chains in this list originate from one sample, sequenced in a study of T-cell memory formation after mild COVID-19. TCRdb used MiXCR to reprocess the 5' RACE reads, holding one entry per CDR3 protein. The table shows fewer than 650,000 distinct CDR3 sequences, with roughly a fifth occurring only once. Sequenced material: PBMCs or a T cell subset sorted from them (not recorded which). The source of these receptors is an adult woman who had mild COVID-19 (a few samples of this study predate the infection). Cell type and time point are not known.

This chain joins TRBV13 and TRBJ2-7; D uncertain. Germline V gene lookup returns CDR1 PRHDT and CDR2 FYEKMQ (reference sequence). The ends were cut back, 0 bases at V and 3 bases at J, with 12 bases in the middle. The CDR3 is 15 amino acids. CDR3: CASSLGGRFFYEQYF. The CDR3, as DNA: TGTGCCAGCAGCTTAGGTGGCAGGTTTTTCTACGAGCAGTACTTC.

The V gene is TRBV9, the J gene TRBJ2-3; the D gene is possibly TRBD2 (6 bases). The CDR3 is 14 amino acids. Germline CDR1 and CDR2: SGDLS and YYNGEE. The ends were cut back, 0 bases at V and 7 bases at J, with 12 bases in the middle. CDR3 nucleotide sequence: TGTGCCAGCAGCGTAGGGGGGGAGGTCTATACGCAGTATTTT. It translates to CASSVGGEVYTQYF.

The chain links TRBV18 to TRBJ2-5, with D possibly called TRBD1 or TRBD2 (5 bases each). V was clipped by 2 bases and J by 1 base, with 11 bases between them. The germline CDR1 and CDR2 sequences are KGHSH and LQKENI. The CDR3 is 15 amino acids. The CDR3 coding sequence is TGTGCCAGCTCACCAGAGGGGTCGTTCCAAGAGACCCAGTACTTC. Translation: CASSPEGSFQETQYF.

This clonotype was recorded a few times. The chain employs TRBV7-8 and TRBJ1-1; D possibly corresponds to TRBD1 (5 bases). This CDR3 has 16 residues. Germline values: CDR1 SGHVS, CDR2 FQNEAQ. Trimming cost V 5 bases and J 3 bases, with 19 bases left between them. The CDR3 loop reads CASSRRQMVGDTEAFF. The DNA for the CDR3 is TGTGCCAGCAGCCGACGACAGATGGTGGGTGACACTGAAGCTTTCTTT.

This chain joins TRBV12-3 or TRBV12-4 and TRBJ2-3; 7 bases align to TRBD1. J lost 0 bases, V lost 4 bases, and 4 bases had no gene match. The CDR3 is 15 amino acids. The CDR3 is CASSWGQISTDTQYF. For the CDR3, the DNA is TGTGCCAGCAGTTGGGGACAGATTAGCACAGATACGCAGTATTTT.

In its sample, this clonotype was seen a few times. The chain employs TRBV7-6 and TRBJ2-7; D is perhaps TRBD1 or TRBD2 (7 bases each). Germline V CDR1 and CDR2: SGHVS, FNYEAQ. This CDR3 region has 15 residues. The ends were cut back, 1 base at V and 5 bases at J, with 15 bases in the middle. The CDR3 sequence is CASSLGQGGLDEQYF. In DNA form, the CDR3 reads TGTGCCAGCAGCTTAGGACAGGGAGGGTTGGACGAGCAGTACTTC.